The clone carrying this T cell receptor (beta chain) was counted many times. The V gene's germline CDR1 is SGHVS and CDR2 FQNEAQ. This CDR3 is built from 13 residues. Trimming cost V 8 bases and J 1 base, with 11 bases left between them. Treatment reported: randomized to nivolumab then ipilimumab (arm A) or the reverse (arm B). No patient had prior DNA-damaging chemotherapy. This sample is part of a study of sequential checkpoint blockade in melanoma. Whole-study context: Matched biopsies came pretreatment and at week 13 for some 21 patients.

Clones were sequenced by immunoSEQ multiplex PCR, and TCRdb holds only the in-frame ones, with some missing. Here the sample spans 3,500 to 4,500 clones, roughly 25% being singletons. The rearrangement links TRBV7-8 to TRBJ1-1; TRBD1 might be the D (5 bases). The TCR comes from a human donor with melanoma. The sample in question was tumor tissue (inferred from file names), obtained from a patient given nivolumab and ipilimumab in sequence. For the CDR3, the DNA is TGTGCCAGCTTCCAAGACAGGAACACTGAAGCTTTCTTT. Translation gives CASFQDRNTEAFF.